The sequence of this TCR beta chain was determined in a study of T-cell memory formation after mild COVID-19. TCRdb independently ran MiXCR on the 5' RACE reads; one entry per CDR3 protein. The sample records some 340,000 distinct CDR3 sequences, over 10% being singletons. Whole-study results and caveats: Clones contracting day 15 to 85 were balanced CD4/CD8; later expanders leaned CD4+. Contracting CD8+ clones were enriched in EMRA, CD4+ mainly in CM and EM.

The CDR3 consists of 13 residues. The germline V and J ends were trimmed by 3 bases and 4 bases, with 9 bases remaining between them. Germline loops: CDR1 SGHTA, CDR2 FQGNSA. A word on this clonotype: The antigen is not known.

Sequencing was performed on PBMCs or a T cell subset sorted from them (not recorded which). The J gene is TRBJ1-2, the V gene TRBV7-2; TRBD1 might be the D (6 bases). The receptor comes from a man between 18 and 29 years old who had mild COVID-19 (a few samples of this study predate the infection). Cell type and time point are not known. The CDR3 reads CASSLGAGYGYTF. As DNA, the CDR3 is TGTGCCAGCAGCTTGGGGGCCGGCTATGGCTACACCTTC.